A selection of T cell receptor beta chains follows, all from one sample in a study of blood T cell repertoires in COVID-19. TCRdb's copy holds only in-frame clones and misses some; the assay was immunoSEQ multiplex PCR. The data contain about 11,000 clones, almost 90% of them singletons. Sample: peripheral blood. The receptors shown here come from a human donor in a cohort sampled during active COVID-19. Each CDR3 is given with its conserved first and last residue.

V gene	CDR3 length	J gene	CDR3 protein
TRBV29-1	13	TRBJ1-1	CSAGTLTGSEAFF
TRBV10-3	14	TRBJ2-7	CAISDHRENYEQYF
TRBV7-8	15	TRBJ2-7	CASSDDYRSSYEQYF
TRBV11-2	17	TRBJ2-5	CASSPRLAGGGQETQYF
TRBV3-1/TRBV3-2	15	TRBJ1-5	CASSRTGAGNQPQHF
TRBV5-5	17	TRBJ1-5	CASSLGGPVYSNQPQHF
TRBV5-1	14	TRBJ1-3	CASSLADSGNTIYF
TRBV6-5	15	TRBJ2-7	CASSRTTGFSYEQYF
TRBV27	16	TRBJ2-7	CASSALGQLSSYEQYF
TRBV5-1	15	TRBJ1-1	CASSLDGTPGTEAFF
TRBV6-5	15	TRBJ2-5	CASSYSIGGQETQYF
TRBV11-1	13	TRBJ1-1	CASSLGRGQEAFF
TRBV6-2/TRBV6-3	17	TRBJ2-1	CASSYSIPGGSYNEQFF
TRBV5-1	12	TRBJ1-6	CASSSNNSPLHF
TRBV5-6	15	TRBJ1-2	CASSFGQVHNYGYTF
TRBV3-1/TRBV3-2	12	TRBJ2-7	CASSPSSYEQYF
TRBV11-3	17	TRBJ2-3	CASSRNTGGAGTDTQYF
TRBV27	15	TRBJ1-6	CASSLYQGIGSPLHF
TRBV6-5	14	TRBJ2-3	CASRVPGMTDTQYF
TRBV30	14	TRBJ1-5	CAWRGDSGNQPQHF
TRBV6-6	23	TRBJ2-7	CASSRPREKTPGLRSGAVGEQYF
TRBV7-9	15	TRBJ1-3	CASSMGGISGNTIYF
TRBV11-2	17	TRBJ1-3	CASSPNTRQGPGNTIYF
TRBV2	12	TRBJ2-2	CAIQGRSGELFF
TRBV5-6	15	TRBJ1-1	CASSYDSRGDTEAFF
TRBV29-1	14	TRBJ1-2	CSVEPGQGAARYTF
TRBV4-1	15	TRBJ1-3	CASSRTGGSGNTIYF
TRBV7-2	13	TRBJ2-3	CASSPNREGTQYF
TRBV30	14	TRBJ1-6	CAWNPGHPNSPLHF
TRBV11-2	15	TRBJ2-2	CASRAGGRVTGELFF
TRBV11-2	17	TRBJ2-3	CASSLGTSGGARDTQYF
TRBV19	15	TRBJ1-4	CASRRTVATNEKLFF
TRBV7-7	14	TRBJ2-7	CASSLAGQGAEQYF
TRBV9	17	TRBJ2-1	CASSPRIQGARGNEQFF
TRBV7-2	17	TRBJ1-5	CASSLPGGMTLDQPQHF
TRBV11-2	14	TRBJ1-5	CASSLSYSNQPQHF
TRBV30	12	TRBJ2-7	CAWSHMGGEQYF
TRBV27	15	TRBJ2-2	CASIRLAGKTGELFF
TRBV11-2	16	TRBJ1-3	CASSPRDSLSGNTIYF
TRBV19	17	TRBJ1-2	CASSDLGSAGGIYGYTF
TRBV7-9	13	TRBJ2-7	CASSLSEEYEQYF
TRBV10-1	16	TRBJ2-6	CASSERTGAGANVLTF
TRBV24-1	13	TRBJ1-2	CATSESGDYGYTF
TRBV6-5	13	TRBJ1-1	CASTAGQIAEAFF